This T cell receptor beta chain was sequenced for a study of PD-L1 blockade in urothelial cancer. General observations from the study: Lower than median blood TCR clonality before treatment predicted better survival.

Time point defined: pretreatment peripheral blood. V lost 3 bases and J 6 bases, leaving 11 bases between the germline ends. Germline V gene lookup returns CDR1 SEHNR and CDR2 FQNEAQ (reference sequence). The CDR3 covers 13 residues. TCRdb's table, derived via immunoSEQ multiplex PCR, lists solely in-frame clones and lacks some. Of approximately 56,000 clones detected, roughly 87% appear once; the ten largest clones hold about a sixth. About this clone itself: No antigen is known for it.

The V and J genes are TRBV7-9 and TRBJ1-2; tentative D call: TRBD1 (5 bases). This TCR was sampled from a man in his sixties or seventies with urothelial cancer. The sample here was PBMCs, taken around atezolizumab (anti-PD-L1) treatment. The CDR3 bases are TGTGCCAGCAGCTTGGGGCAGACCCATGGCTACACCTTC. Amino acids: CASSLGQTHGYTF.